The 22 T cell receptor beta chains presented below share a single source sample, sequenced in a study of patients and donors after allogeneic stem cell transplantation. TCRdb re-called the RT-PCR reads through MiXCR, storing one row per CDR3 protein. This repertoire shows 900,000 to 1,000,000 distinct CDR3 sequences, over 15% found once; its top ten account for 6%. Sequencing was done on a sample of blood, either unsorted or a sorted T cell fraction (not recorded which). These receptors came from a human donor who was either an allogeneic HSCT recipient or a stem cell or donor lymphocyte infusion donor (not recorded which). It is not recorded whose cells these are; they may come from a transplant donor.

The chain combines TRBV6-1 with TRBJ1-2; D is uncertain. Germline-derived CDR1 and CDR2 are MNHNS and SASEGT. Trimming took 5 bases from V and 0 from J, leaving 16 bases between them. CDR3 size: 16 residues. The CDR3 is CASSKMAGSPNYGYTF. The DNA of the CDR3 is TGTGCCAGCAGTAAAATGGCGGGGTCACCTAACTATGGCTACACCTTC.

Here the CDR3 reads CASSVGNSNTGELFF. CDR3 bases: TGTGCCAGCAGTGTCGGGAATTCAAACACCGGGGAGCTGTTTTTT. The chain joins TRBV2 to TRBJ2-2; TRBD2 might be the D (5 bases). The CDR3 totals 15 residues. With 4 bases removed from V and 2 bases from J, the gap between germline ends came to 11 bases. Germline V gene sequence: CDR1 SNHLY, CDR2 FYNNEI.

This clonotype was seen more than once but under ten times. This chain connects TRBV12-3 or TRBV12-4 to TRBJ1-1, with 9 bases matching TRBD1. Trimming removed 5 bases from V and 2 bases from J; junction bases left unmatched: 6. The CDR3 runs to 15 residues. DNA for the CDR3: TGTGCCAGCAGTAGAACGGGACAGGGTAACACTGAAGCTTTCTTT. It codes for CASSRTGQGNTEAFF.

V gene TRBV18 combines with J gene TRBJ1-5; no reliable D call. V was clipped by 2 bases and J by 4 bases, with 12 bases between them. This CDR3 has 15 amino acids. Per the germline V gene, CDR1 is KGHSH and CDR2 is LQKENI. For the CDR3, the DNA is TGTGCCAGCTCACCAACAGATAGCAGGAATCAGCCCCAGCATTTT. Its protein is CASSPTDSRNQPQHF.

The chain carries TRBV7-3 and TRBJ2-1; 8 bases agree with TRBD2. CDR1 is SGHTA, CDR2 FQGTGA, per germline. Trimming cost V 5 bases and J 3 bases; bases outside gene matches: 12. This CDR3 has 17 amino acids. The CDR3 region is CASSPLSSGAYYNEQFF. The CDR3 nucleotides read TGTGCCAGCAGCCCCCTTAGTAGCGGGGCGTACTACAATGAGCAGTTCTTC.

A few counts support this clonotype. J is TRBJ1-2 and V is TRBV7-3; 9 bases match TRBD1. Germline values: CDR1 SGHTA, CDR2 FQGTGA. V gave up 0 bases and J gave up 5 bases; unmatched junction bases: 4. The CDR3 consists of 15 residues. The CDR3: CASSLTYRGPYGYTF. The DNA for the CDR3 is TGTGCCAGCAGCTTAACATACAGGGGGCCATATGGCTACACCTTC.

There are a few counts of this clonotype. This chain joins TRBV10-3 and TRBJ2-3, with TRBD1 matching over 10 bases. Germline V gene data show CDR1 as ENHRY and CDR2 as SYGVKD. The length of the CDR3 is 17 residues. J was trimmed by 6 bases and V by 3 bases; bases with no gene match: 12. CDR3 region: CAISDLDRGLLGDTQYF. CDR3 sequence (DNA): TGTGCCATCAGTGATCTCGACAGGGGGCTGTTGGGGGATACGCAGTATTTT.

This clonotype was detected ten times or more. The chain combines TRBV5-1 with TRBJ1-1; D is unclear. Germline assignment: CDR1 SGHRS and CDR2 YFSETQ. Trimming cost V 4 bases and J 6 bases, with 16 bases left between them. The CDR3 is 14 residues long. CDR3 bases: TGCGCCAGCAGCCCTAATGCCGCAGAACCTGAAGCTTTCTTT. It translates to CASSPNAAEPEAFF.

This clonotype was detected only a few times. The chain has TRBV9 and TRBJ2-5; 11 nucleotides align to TRBD2. The germline CDR1 and CDR2 sequences are SGDLS and YYNGEE. With 7 bases clipped from V and 1 base from J, the junction kept 9 bases outside the gene matches. The CDR3 extends over 16 amino acids. The CDR3 reads CASGGRLAGFQETQYF. The CDR3 DNA reads TGTGCCAGCGGGGGGAGACTAGCGGGGTTCCAAGAGACCCAGTACTTC.

This clonotype was seen only a few times. This chain links TRBV24-1 with TRBJ2-2, with TRBD2 matching over 7 bases. The CDR3 loop spans 17 amino acids. CDR1 is KGHDR, CDR2 SFDVKD, per germline. The V and J ends lost 1 base and 3 bases, in that order; junction bases with no gene match: 7. The CDR3: CATSDLTGGLDTGELFF. CDR3 in DNA: TGTGCCACCAGTGATTTAACCGGGGGGTTGGACACCGGGGAGCTGTTTTTT.

V is TRBV7-2 and J is TRBJ2-4; a weak D match, TRBD2 (7 bases). Per germline, CDR1 SGHTA and CDR2 FQGNSA. Trimming left V 0 bases short and J 1 base short, with 10 bases between. This CDR3 is 16 amino acids long. Here the CDR3 DNA reads TGTGCCAGCAGCTTAGCGGGGGGGCGTGCCAAAAACATTCAGTACTTC. Translated, it gives CASSLAGGRAKNIQYF.

This clonotype was detected only a few times. The J gene is TRBJ2-7, the V gene TRBV6-1; D gene ambiguous. The germline gives CDR1 MNHNS, CDR2 SASEGT. The germline V and J ends were trimmed by 0 bases and 3 bases, with 9 bases remaining between them. This CDR3 has 14 amino acids. CDR3 nucleotides: TGTGCCAGCAGTGAAGCCTCCATGGACTACGAGCAGTACTTC. This gives the protein CASSEASMDYEQYF.

This clonotype was counted many times. The chain employs TRBV20-1 and TRBJ1-5; D is unresolved. The V end was cut by 6 bases, the J end by 2 bases, with 11 bases between. Germline loops: CDR1 DFQATT, CDR2 SNEGSKA (reference sequence). CDR3 size: 13 residues. The CDR3 is CSAWRIGNQPQHF. The CDR3 region has the DNA TGCAGTGCGTGGCGAATAGGCAATCAGCCCCAGCATTTT.

Here the CDR3 reads CSATEREIIRNEQYF. The CDR3 DNA sequence: TGCAGTGCTACGGAGCGGGAGATAATCCGTAACGAGCAGTACTTC. V usage is TRBV20-1 and J usage is TRBJ2-7; 8 nucleotides match TRBD2. V was pared by 4 bases and J by 5 bases, with 13 bases of the junction left unmatched. Germline V gene lookup returns CDR1 DFQATT and CDR2 SNEGSKA (reference sequence). The CDR3 length is 15 residues.

The gene calls are TRBV25-1 and TRBJ2-1, with D uncertain. The CDR3 has 13 amino acids. CDR1 is MGHDK and CDR2 is SYGVNS in the germline V gene. Trimming removed 6 bases from V and 3 bases from J, with 9 bases in between. In nucleotides, the CDR3 is TGTGCCAGCAGCGCGCCTGACTACAATGAGCAGTTCTTC. Translated: CASSAPDYNEQFF.

This clonotype was observed many times. This chain connects TRBV5-1 to TRBJ2-1, with D maybe TRBD1 (6 bases). The CDR3 consists of 15 residues. From germline, CDR1 is SGHRS and CDR2 YFSETQ. V lost 4 bases to trimming and J lost 6 bases, with 17 bases between them. The CDR3 DNA follows: TGCGCCAGCAGCCCCATCGGACAGAGAGGCAATGAGCAGTTCTTC. The encoded protein is CASSPIGQRGNEQFF.

This clonotype was picked up many times. The chain links TRBV7-9 to TRBJ2-5, with TRBD1 matching over 9 bases. CDR3 length equals 14 residues. J lost 3 bases, V lost 5 bases, and 4 bases had no gene match. Per the germline V gene, CDR1 is SEHNR and CDR2 is FQNEAQ (reference sequence). The CDR3 here is CASSPGQGKETQYF. CDR3 DNA sequence: TGTGCCAGCAGCCCGGGACAGGGTAAAGAGACCCAGTACTTC.

The chain combines TRBV3-1 with TRBJ2-7, with D unresolved. CDR3 length: 13 amino acids. V dropped 4 bases and J dropped 3 bases, with 10 bases sitting between them. CDR1 is LGHDT and CDR2 is YNNKEL in the germline V gene (reference sequence). In nucleotides, the CDR3 is TGTGCCAGCAGCCTCCCTAACAACTACGAGCAGTACTTC. This gives the protein CASSLPNNYEQYF.

Only a few counts were recorded for this clonotype. V gene TRBV12-3 or TRBV12-4 combines with J gene TRBJ2-1; D tentatively fits TRBD1 or TRBD2 (5 bases each). The CDR3 has 17 residues. V lost 4 bases to trimming and J lost 8 bases, with 24 bases between them. The CDR3 sequence is CASSSPIRDLGEHEQFF. DNA of the CDR3: TGTGCCAGCAGTTCTCCCATCCGGGACCTAGGGGAACATGAGCAGTTCTTC.

This clonotype has only a few counts. J is TRBJ2-7 and V is TRBV27; TRBD2 agrees at 7 bases. The ends lost 2 bases at V and 0 bases at J; junction bases unmatched: 1. This CDR3 comprises 14 residues. Looked up from germline, CDR1 is MNHEY and CDR2 is SMNVEV (reference sequence). The CDR3 spells CASSLQRGSYEQYF. CDR3 DNA sequence: TGTGCCAGCAGTTTACAGCGGGGCTCCTACGAGCAGTACTTC.

This sequence joins TRBV30 and TRBJ1-1; D gene ambiguous. Germline V CDR1 and CDR2: GTSNPN, SVGIG (reference sequence). The V gene lost 1 base and the J gene lost 6 bases, with 9 bases spanning the gap. This CDR3 region has 12 residues. The CDR3: CAWSAGYAEAFF. The CDR3 region has the DNA TGTGCCTGGAGTGCCGGATATGCTGAAGCTTTCTTT.

This clonotype was observed a few times. The V call is TRBV20-1, the J call TRBJ1-4; D remains unclear. Deletions cut 0 bases from V and 0 bases from J, with 11 bases between. The CDR3 length is 16 residues. CDR1 is DFQATT, CDR2 SNEGSKA, per germline (reference sequence). The CDR3 loop reads CSARDGRLPTNEKLFF. CDR3 coding DNA: TGCAGTGCTAGAGATGGAAGACTTCCAACTAATGAAAAACTGTTTTTT.